This T cell receptor beta chain was retrieved from a study of CD8+ T cells in alopecia areata. Findings and caveats of the study: Many expanded lesional clones remained in scalp and blood on tofacitinib. For patients receiving tofacitinib, scalp clonality and expanded CD8+ clones among the top 100 significantly decreased.

Trimming cost V 2 bases and J 4 bases, with 12 bases left between them. Germline CDR1 and CDR2: SGHRS and YFSETQ. The CDR3 sequence is 15 residues long. Remarks on this clone: Antigen: not known.

Extracted from the samples, RNA was reverse transcribed into cDNA to serve as the sequencing template. Assay: immunoSEQ multiplex PCR; the TCRdb copy retains only in-frame clones and omits some. Here the sample spans more than 1,200 clones, 75% being singletons. The treatment denotes: oral pan-JAK inhibitor, 5-10 mg twice daily. Sampling of alopecia areata patients yielded lesional scalp punch biopsies as well as peripheral blood. The sequence was obtained from a human donor with alopecia areata. The J gene is TRBJ1-4, the V gene TRBV5-1, with D unresolved. The input for sequencing was skin, taken at week 24, from a patient treated with tofacitinib. The CDR3 is CASSFTDGFNEKLFF. As DNA, the CDR3 is TGCGCCAGCAGCTTCACGGACGGGTTTAATGAAAAACTGTTTTTT.